The 32 T cell receptor beta chains given below trace back to one sample, sequenced in a study of T cells after yellow fever vaccination. TCRdb passed the 5' RACE reads through MiXCR, listing each CDR3 protein once. The sample includes some 110,000 distinct CDR3 sequences, 6.5% to 9% of them seen just once. The sequencing here drew on CD8+ T cells sorted from PBMCs, taken 45 days after the yellow fever booster vaccination. All receptors derive from a man aged 30 to 45 who received the YFV17D yellow fever vaccine.

This clonotype was seen many times. J is TRBJ2-7 and V is TRBV28; D not certain. This CDR3 has 14 amino acids. Looked up from germline, CDR1 is MDHEN and CDR2 is SYDVKM. The V and J ends lost 3 bases and 7 bases respectively, with 16 bases between them. CDR3 in DNA: TGTGCCAGCAGTTTTGTTAGGATTCCTGAAGAGCAGTACTTC. Encoded protein: CASSFVRIPEEQYF.

This clonotype was observed a handful of times. The genes are TRBV7-2 and TRBJ2-1, with 9 positions matching TRBD2. CDR1 and CDR2 from the germline V gene are SGHTA and FQGNSA. Trimming removed 2 bases from V and 7 bases from J; junction bases left unmatched: 9. There are 16 residues in the CDR3. This CDR3 reads CASSLNGLAGINEQFF. DNA of the CDR3: TGTGCCAGCAGCTTAAACGGGCTAGCGGGAATTAATGAGCAGTTCTTC.

This clonotype was recorded many times. The rearrangement uses TRBV9 and TRBJ2-3; D possibly corresponds to TRBD2 (6 bases). The length of the CDR3 is 14 residues. Trimming removed 6 bases at V and 2 bases at J, with 13 bases between. The V gene's germline CDR1 is SGDLS and CDR2 YYNGEE. CDR3: CASTGGDLTDTQYF. CDR3 nucleotides: TGTGCCAGCACCGGCGGGGACCTCACAGATACGCAGTATTTT.

This clonotype was observed at least ten times. The chain is built from TRBV5-6 and TRBJ2-7; unclear D gene. The CDR3 runs to 11 residues. Trimming shortened V by 4 bases and J by 7 bases, and 9 bases separated the two germline ends. Germline V CDR1 and CDR2: SGHDT, YYEEEE. The CDR3 DNA sequence: TGTGCCAGCAGCATCAGAGATGAGCAGTACTTC. Its translation: CASSIRDEQYF. The variable domain in full, completed from reference TRBV5-6 and TRBJ2-7, reads DAGVTQSPTHLIKTRGQQVTLRCSPKSGHDTVSWYQQALGQGPQFIFQYYEEEERQRGNFPDRFSGHQFPNYSSELNVNALLLGDSALYLCASSIRDEQYFGPGTRLTVT.

This clonotype appeared a few times. V usage is TRBV7-9 and J usage is TRBJ2-5, with D perhaps matching TRBD2 (6 bases). V lost 3 bases and J lost 5, with 13 bases in between. Germline V gives CDR1 SEHNR, CDR2 FQNEAQ (reference sequence). The CDR3 runs 14 residues. The CDR3 bases are TGTGCCAGCAGCTTTCCGGGAGAGGAGGAGACCCAGTACTTC. Its protein is CASSFPGEEETQYF.

This clonotype was counted at least ten times. This CDR3 is CASSQGDRGGYNEQFF. DNA for the CDR3: TGTGCCAGCAGCCAAGGCGACAGGGGTGGCTACAATGAGCAGTTCTTC. The chain employs TRBV4-2 and TRBJ2-1; 8 bases fit TRBD1. V lost 1 base to trimming and J lost 3 bases; unmatched junction nucleotides: 5. Germline lookup yields CDR1 LGHNA and CDR2 YNFKEQ. The CDR3 is made up of 16 amino acids.

This clonotype was detected ten times or more. CDR3 sequence (DNA): TGCAGTGCCGATAGCGCGGGACTAGCGGGGTCAAGAGAGACCCAGTACTTC. It specifies CSADSAGLAGSRETQYF. V usage is TRBV20-1 and J usage is TRBJ2-5; 13 bases fit TRBD2. Germline CDR1 reads DFQATT; CDR2 reads SNEGSKA (reference sequence). The CDR3 is 17 residues long. V lost 6 bases and J lost 4; bases outside the gene matches: 14.

There are many counts of this clonotype. J is TRBJ2-1 and V is TRBV3-1; TRBD2 matches 9 bases. Losses at the gene ends were 1 base for V and 6 bases for J; bases not matched to a gene: 19. Germline V gene lookup returns CDR1 LGHDT and CDR2 YNNKEL (reference sequence). CDR3 length: 20 amino acids. The CDR3 DNA reads as TGTGCCAGCAGCCAAGTTTCGCCTAGCGGGATAACTTCTTTTGTCAATGAGCAGTTCTTC. It translates to CASSQVSPSGITSFVNEQFF.

The gene calls are TRBV1 and TRBJ1-2. TRBV1 constitutes a pseudogene. This CDR3 has 13 amino acids. DNA of the CDR3: TGCACCAGCAGCCACCTAGACCACTATGGCTACACCTTC. Translating gives CTSSHLDHYGYTF.

This clonotype was seen ten or more times. The rearrangement uses TRBV12-3 or TRBV12-4 and TRBJ2-1, with a possible D match to TRBD2 (6 bases). The CDR3 has 12 residues. Trimming removed 7 bases at V and 9 bases at J, with 13 bases between. In nucleotides, the CDR3 is TGTGCCAGCACTAACATCGGGGGTGAGCAGTTCTTC. Translating gives CASTNIGGEQFF.

This clonotype has a count of ten or more. This chain links TRBV10-1 with TRBJ2-7, with 12 bases that match TRBD2. Germline CDR1 is WNHNN and CDR2 is SYGVQD (reference sequence). J gave up 8 bases and V 5 bases, and 19 bases lay outside the gene matches. The CDR3 loop spans 18 amino acids. CDR3 amino acids: CASSRISRLAGDPTKQYF. CDR3 bases: TGCGCCAGCAGTCGTATTTCCCGACTAGCGGGAGATCCTACGAAGCAGTACTTC.

The chain has TRBV20-1 and TRBJ2-1; D is perhaps TRBD1 (6 bases). The CDR3 extends over 13 amino acids. V gave up 5 bases and J gave up 3 bases, with 11 bases separating them. Germline values: CDR1 DFQATT, CDR2 SNEGSKA (reference sequence). The CDR3 DNA is TGCAGTGCTTACCGGGACAACTACAATGAGCAGTTCTTC. It yields the protein CSAYRDNYNEQFF.

This clonotype was detected ten times or more. V and J are TRBV27 and TRBJ2-2, with TRBD2 identical over 10 bases. In germline, CDR1 is MNHEY, CDR2 SMNVEV (reference sequence). The CDR3 is made up of 14 amino acids. J was trimmed by 8 bases and V by 0 bases; bases with no gene match: 0. Written as DNA, the CDR3 is TGTGCCAGCAGTTTATCTAGCGGGGGGGGGGAGCTGTTTTTT. The encoded protein is CASSLSSGGGELFF.

In its sample, this clonotype was seen a few times. The junction shows a germline mismatch at one end, possibly a read error. The genes are TRBV7-7 and TRBJ2-7; possible D gene TRBD1, 6 bases. Germline V lookup: CDR1 SSHAT, CDR2 FNYEAQ (reference sequence). There are 13 residues in the CDR3. CDR3 nucleotides: TGTGCTAGCAGCAGGGGATTCTCCTACGAGCAGTACTTC. Its protein is CASSRGFSYEQYF.

This clonotype was seen only a few times. The gene calls are TRBV20-1 and TRBJ2-1, with unresolved D. Germline loops: CDR1 DFQATT, CDR2 SNEGSKA (reference sequence). Trimming shortened V by 0 bases and J by 8 bases, and 20 bases separated the two germline ends. The CDR3 length is 16 residues. The CDR3 bases are TGCAGTGCTAGAGATTGGGCTACCCAGTTAGCAGATGAGCAGTTCTTC. Amino acids: CSARDWATQLADEQFF.

This clonotype was seen repeatedly, ten times or more. This rearrangement joins TRBV20-1 to TRBJ2-7; TRBD1 matches at 11 bases. The CDR3 runs 12 residues. J lost 5 bases, V lost 6 bases, and 3 bases had no gene match. CDR1 is DFQATT and CDR2 is SNEGSKA in the germline V gene (reference sequence). The CDR3 nucleotides are TGCAGTGCGCGGACAGGGGGCCACGAGCAGTACTTC. Protein: CSARTGGHEQYF.

This clonotype came up many times. This chain links TRBV29-1 with TRBJ2-7, with D possibly matching TRBD1 (5 bases). CDR3 size: 12 residues. Between the trimmed V and J ends, which lost 0 bases and 3 bases, there was a span of 6 bases. Germline loops: CDR1 SQVTM, CDR2 ANQGSEA. The CDR3 nucleotides are TGCAGCGTTGAAGAACAGGACTACGAGCAGTACTTC. Amino acids: CSVEEQDYEQYF.

In this sample, this clonotype turned up many times. The CDR3 region is CASTPGLLNEQFF. For the CDR3, the DNA is TGTGCCAGCACCCCGGGACTCCTCAATGAGCAGTTCTTC. The genes are TRBV6-2 or TRBV6-3 and TRBJ2-1; D perhaps matches TRBD2 (6 bases). This CDR3 spans 13 amino acids. Germline V gene sequence: CDR1 MNHEY, CDR2 SVGEGT. The V and J ends lost 7 bases and 6 bases respectively, with 13 bases between them.

This clonotype was recorded a few times. V usage is TRBV21-1 and J usage is TRBJ2-6. TRBV21-1 is reported as a pseudogene. This CDR3 is 17 amino acids long. CDR3 DNA: TGTGCCAGCAGCAAAGTTAGGGTCTGGGCTGGGGCCAACGTCCTGACTTTC. It is translated as CASSKVRVWAGANVLTF.

This clonotype was counted ten times or more. The chain recombines TRBV20-1 with TRBJ2-1, with 13 positions matching TRBD2. Trimming took 1 base from V and 4 from J; bases not matched to a gene: 10. Germline loops: CDR1 DFQATT, CDR2 SNEGSKA (reference sequence). This CDR3 spans 18 amino acids. The CDR3 DNA reads TGCAGTGCTAGAGGAGATTCTTGGACTAGCGGGAGTTACAATGAGCAGTTCTTC. Encoded protein: CSARGDSWTSGSYNEQFF.

This clonotype was seen more than once but under ten times. The V and J genes are TRBV7-9 and TRBJ2-2; no clear D gene. The CDR3 length is 13 residues. The germline V gene has CDR1 SEHNR and CDR2 FQNEAQ (reference sequence). Trimming removed 5 bases from V and 7 bases from J, with 11 bases in between. The CDR3 spells CASSPNLSGELFF. The CDR3 DNA follows: TGTGCCAGCAGCCCCAATTTGAGCGGGGAGCTGTTTTTT.

This clonotype was seen a handful of times. The chain combines TRBV24-1 with TRBJ2-6, with 9 bases that match TRBD1. CDR1 and CDR2 from the germline V gene are KGHDR and SFDVKD. V gave up 8 bases and J gave up 4 bases; unmatched junction bases: 11. This CDR3 spans 17 amino acids. Written as DNA, the CDR3 is TGTGCCACCAAATGGGACAGGGTAACCATGGGGGCCAACGTCCTGACTTTC. This translates into CATKWDRVTMGANVLTF.

A remark on this clonotype: A much larger clone is a single base away; this may be a read error. The V gene is TRBV18, the J gene TRBJ2-7, with D unclear. The ends were cut back, 6 bases at V and 5 bases at J, with 8 bases in the middle. The CDR3 runs 11 residues. Per germline, CDR1 KGHSH and CDR2 LQKENI. The CDR3: CASSVVDEQYF. The DNA for the CDR3 is TGTGCCAGCTCCGTCGTGGACGAGCAGTACTTC.

Many counts were recorded for this clonotype. The CDR3: CSVGGLVRQVSQETQYF. As DNA, the CDR3 is TGCAGCGTGGGGGGCCTAGTTAGACAGGTCTCCCAAGAGACCCAGTACTTC. The chain links TRBV29-1 to TRBJ2-5; possibly TRBD1 or TRBD2 for D (6 bases each). Trimming cost V 6 bases and J 1 base, with 24 bases left between them. Germline V gene lookup returns CDR1 SQVTM and CDR2 ANQGSEA. The CDR3 loop spans 17 amino acids.

This clonotype was picked up many times. The rearrangement uses TRBV20-1 and TRBJ2-3; 8 bases align to TRBD1. This CDR3 contains 12 residues. The germline gives CDR1 DFQATT, CDR2 SNEGSKA (reference sequence). The V gene end was trimmed by 7 bases and the J gene end by 2 bases; junction bases not matched to a gene: 2. DNA for the CDR3: TGCAGTGGGACAGGGTCCACAGATACGCAGTATTTT. Translation: CSGTGSTDTQYF.

Many counts were recorded for this clonotype. The chain has TRBV24-1 and TRBJ2-1; D may correspond to TRBD1 or TRBD2 (5 bases each). Trimming removed 5 bases at V and 7 bases at J, with 5 bases between. CDR1 is KGHDR and CDR2 is SFDVKD in the germline V gene. The CDR3 consists of 11 residues. The CDR3, as DNA: TGTGCCACCAGTGGGGGGAATGAGCAGTTCTTC. Translated, it gives CATSGGNEQFF.

The V gene is TRBV3-1, the J gene TRBJ2-1; unclear D gene. The V and J ends lost 1 base and 10 bases respectively, with 8 bases between them. The V gene's germline CDR1 is LGHDT and CDR2 YNNKEL (reference sequence). The CDR3 extends over 12 amino acids. The DNA for the CDR3 is TGTGCCAGCAGCCAAGGACCCGGGGAGCAGTTCTTC. This gives the protein CASSQGPGEQFF.

This clonotype was counted many times. The rearrangement links TRBV4-3 to TRBJ2-2; TRBD2 might be the D (6 bases). The CDR3 is made up of 16 amino acids. V lost 1 base to trimming and J lost 8 bases, with 17 bases between them. CDR1 is LGHNA and CDR2 is YSLEER in the germline V gene. Here the CDR3 reads CASSQGPREGRGELFF. The CDR3 nucleotides are TGCGCCAGCAGCCAAGGACCCAGGGAAGGGAGGGGGGAGCTGTTTTTT.

At least ten counts were recorded for this clonotype. V gene TRBV12-3 or TRBV12-4 combines with J gene TRBJ2-7, with 10 bases matching TRBD2. J lost 6 bases, V lost 4 bases, and 6 bases had no gene match. This CDR3 comprises 14 residues. The CDR3 bases are TGTGCCAGCAGTTCTAGCGGGAGAATCTCCGAGCAGTACTTC. This gives the protein CASSSSGRISEQYF.

This clonotype has ten or more counts. The rearrangement joins TRBV20-1 to TRBJ2-7; 10 bases line up with TRBD1. J gave up 2 bases and V 3 bases, and 4 bases lay outside the gene matches. Germline assignment: CDR1 DFQATT and CDR2 SNEGSKA (reference sequence). This CDR3 spans 14 amino acids. CDR3 region: CSARIGQGAYEQYF. The CDR3 nucleotides are TGCAGTGCTAGGATCGGACAGGGGGCCTACGAGCAGTACTTC.

This clonotype was picked up many times. The V gene is TRBV27, the J gene TRBJ2-1; no reliable D call. The CDR3 consists of 12 residues. V was trimmed by 8 bases and J by 5 bases, leaving 10 bases between them. Germline CDR1 is MNHEY and CDR2 is SMNVEV (reference sequence). The CDR3 sequence: CASGFFNNEQFF. CDR3 nucleotides: TGTGCCAGCGGGTTTTTCAACAATGAGCAGTTCTTC.

A few counts support this clonotype. The J gene is TRBJ2-7, the V gene TRBV5-1; TRBD1 aligns across 9 bases. CDR3 size: 15 residues. V trimming: 4 bases; J trimming: 0 bases; junction bases outside the gene matches: 5. The germline V gene encodes CDR1 SGHRS and CDR2 YFSETQ. CDR3 DNA: TGCGCCAGCAGCCTCGGACAGGGGACCTCCTACGAGCAGTACTTC. Its protein product is CASSLGQGTSYEQYF.